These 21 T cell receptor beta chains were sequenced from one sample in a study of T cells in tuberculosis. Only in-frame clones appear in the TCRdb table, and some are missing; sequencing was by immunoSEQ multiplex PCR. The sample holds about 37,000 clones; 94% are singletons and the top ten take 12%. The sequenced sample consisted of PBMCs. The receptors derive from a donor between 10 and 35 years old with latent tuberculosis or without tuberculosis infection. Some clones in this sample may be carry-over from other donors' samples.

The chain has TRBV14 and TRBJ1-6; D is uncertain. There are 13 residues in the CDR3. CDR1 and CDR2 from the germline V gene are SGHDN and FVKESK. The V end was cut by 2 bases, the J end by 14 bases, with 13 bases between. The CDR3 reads CASSQSSGRALHF. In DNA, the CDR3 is TGTGCCAGCAGCCAATCTTCGGGTCGGGCCCTCCACTTT.

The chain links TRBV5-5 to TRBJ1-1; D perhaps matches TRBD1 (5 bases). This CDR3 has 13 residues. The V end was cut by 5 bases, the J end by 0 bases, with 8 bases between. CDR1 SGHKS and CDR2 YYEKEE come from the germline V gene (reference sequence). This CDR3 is CASRLQVNTEAFF. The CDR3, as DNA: TGTGCCAGCAGGCTACAGGTGAACACTGAAGCTTTCTTT.

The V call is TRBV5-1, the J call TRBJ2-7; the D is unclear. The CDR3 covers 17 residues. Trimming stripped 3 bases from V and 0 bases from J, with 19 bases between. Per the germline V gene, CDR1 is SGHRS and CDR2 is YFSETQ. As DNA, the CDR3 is TGCGCCAGCAGCTCGGGTCTGCTAGATGAGATCTCCTACGAGCAGTACTTC. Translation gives CASSSGLLDEISYEQYF.

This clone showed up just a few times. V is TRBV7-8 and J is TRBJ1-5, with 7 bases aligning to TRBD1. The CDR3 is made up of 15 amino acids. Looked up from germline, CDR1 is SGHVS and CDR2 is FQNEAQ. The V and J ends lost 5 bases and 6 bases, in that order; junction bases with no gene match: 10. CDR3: CASSHRIAGGQPQHF. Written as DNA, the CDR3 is TGTGCCAGCAGCCATAGGATTGCAGGGGGTCAGCCCCAGCATTTT.

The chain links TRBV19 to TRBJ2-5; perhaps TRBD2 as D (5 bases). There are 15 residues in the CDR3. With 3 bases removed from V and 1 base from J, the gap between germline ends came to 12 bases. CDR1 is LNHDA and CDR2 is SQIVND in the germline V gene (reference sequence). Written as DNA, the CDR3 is TGTGCCAGTAGTATCGTGGCGGCGGGCCAAGAGACCCAGTACTTC. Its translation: CASSIVAAGQETQYF.

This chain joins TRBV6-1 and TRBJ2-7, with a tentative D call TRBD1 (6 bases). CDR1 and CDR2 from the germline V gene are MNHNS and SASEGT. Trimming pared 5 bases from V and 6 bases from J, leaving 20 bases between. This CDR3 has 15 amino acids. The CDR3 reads CASSSVWTALSEQYF. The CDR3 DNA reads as TGTGCCAGCAGTTCTGTCTGGACAGCTTTAAGCGAGCAGTACTTC.

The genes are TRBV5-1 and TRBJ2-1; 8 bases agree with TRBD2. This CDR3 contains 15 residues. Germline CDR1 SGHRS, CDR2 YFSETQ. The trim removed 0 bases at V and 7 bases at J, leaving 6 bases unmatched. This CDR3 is CASSLAAGGLNEQFF. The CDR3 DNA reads TGCGCCAGCAGCTTGGCCGCGGGGGGCCTAAATGAGCAGTTCTTC.

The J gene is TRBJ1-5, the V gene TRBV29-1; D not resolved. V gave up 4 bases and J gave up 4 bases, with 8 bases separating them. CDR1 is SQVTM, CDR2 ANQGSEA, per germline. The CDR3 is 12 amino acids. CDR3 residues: CSVGAGNQPQHF. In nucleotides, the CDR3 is TGCAGCGTTGGTGCGGGTAATCAGCCCCAGCATTTT.

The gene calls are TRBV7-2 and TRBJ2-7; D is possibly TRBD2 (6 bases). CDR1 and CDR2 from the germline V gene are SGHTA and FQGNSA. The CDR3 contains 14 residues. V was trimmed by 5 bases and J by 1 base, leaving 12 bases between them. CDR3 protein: CASSPPGDSYEQYV. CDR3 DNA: TGTGCCAGCAGCCCCCCGGGGGATTCCTACGAGCAGTACGTC.

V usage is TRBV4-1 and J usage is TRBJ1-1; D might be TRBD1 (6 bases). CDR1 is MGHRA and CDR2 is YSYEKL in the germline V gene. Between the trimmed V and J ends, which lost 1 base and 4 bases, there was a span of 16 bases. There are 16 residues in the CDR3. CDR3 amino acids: CASSQVTRGGGTEAFF. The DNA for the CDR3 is TGCGCCAGCAGCCAAGTTACAAGGGGGGGTGGCACTGAAGCTTTCTTT.

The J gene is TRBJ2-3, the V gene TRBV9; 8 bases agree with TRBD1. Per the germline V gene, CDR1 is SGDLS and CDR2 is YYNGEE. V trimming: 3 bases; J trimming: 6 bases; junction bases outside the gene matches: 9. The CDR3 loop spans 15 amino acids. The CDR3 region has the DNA TGTGCCAGCAGCGCCCGGACAGGGATACCGGATACGCAGTATTTT. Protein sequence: CASSARTGIPDTQYF.

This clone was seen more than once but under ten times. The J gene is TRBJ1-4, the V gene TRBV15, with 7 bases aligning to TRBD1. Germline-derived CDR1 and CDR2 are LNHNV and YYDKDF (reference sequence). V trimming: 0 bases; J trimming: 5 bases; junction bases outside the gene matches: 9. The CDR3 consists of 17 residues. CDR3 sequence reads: CATSRDGAGGRNEKLFF. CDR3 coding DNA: TGTGCCACCAGCAGAGATGGGGCAGGGGGGAGGAATGAAAAACTGTTTTTT.

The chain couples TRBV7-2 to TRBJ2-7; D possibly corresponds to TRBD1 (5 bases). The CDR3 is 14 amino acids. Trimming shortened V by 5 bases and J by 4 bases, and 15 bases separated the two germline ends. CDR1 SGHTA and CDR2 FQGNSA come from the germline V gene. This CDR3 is CASSQTKGAYEQYF. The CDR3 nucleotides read TGTGCCAGCAGCCAAACAAAAGGGGCTTACGAGCAGTACTTC.

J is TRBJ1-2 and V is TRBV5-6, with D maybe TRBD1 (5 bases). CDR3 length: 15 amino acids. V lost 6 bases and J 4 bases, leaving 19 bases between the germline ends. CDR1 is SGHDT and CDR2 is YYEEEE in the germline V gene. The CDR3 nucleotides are TGTGCCAGCAAGCTGGAGTTTGGGGCCAGCTATGGCTACACCTTC. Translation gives CASKLEFGASYGYTF.

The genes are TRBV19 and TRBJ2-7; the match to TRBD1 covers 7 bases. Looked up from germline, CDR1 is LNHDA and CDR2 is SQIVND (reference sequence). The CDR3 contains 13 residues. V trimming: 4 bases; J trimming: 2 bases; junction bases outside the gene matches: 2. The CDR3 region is CASSKGQTYEQYF. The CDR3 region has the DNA TGTGCCAGTAGTAAGGGACAGACCTACGAGCAGTACTTC.

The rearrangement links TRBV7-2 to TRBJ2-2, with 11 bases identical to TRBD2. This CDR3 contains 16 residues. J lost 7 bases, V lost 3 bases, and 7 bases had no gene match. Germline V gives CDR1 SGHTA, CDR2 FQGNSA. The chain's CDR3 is CASSLDLAGGLGELFF. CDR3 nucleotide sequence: TGTGCCAGCAGCTTGGACTTAGCGGGGGGGCTCGGGGAGCTGTTTTTT.

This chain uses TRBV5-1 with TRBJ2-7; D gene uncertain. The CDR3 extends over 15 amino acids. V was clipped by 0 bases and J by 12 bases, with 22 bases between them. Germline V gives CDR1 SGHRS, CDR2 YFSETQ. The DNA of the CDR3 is TGCGCCAGCAGCTTGGTAGCTACCCTCCCTCGGGTGTGGTACTTC. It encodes CASSLVATLPRVWYF. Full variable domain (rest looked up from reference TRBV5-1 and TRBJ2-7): KAGVTQTPRYLIKTRGQQVTLSCSPISGHRSVSWYQQTPGQGLQFLFEYFSETQRNKGNFPGRFSGRQFSNSRSEMNVSTLELGDSALYLCASSLVATLPRVWYFGPGTRLTVT.

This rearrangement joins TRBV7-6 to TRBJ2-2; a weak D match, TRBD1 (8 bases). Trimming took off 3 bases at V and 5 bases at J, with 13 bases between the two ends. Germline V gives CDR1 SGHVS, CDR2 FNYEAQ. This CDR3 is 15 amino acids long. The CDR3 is CASSLTQGGTGELFF. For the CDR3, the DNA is TGTGCCAGCAGCTTGACACAGGGGGGGACCGGGGAGCTGTTTTTT. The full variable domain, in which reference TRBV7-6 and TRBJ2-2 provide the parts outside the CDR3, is GAGVSQSPRYKVTKRGQDVALRCDPISGHVSLYWYRQALGQGPEFLTYFNYEAQQDKSGLPNDRFSAERPEGSISTLTIQRTEQRDSAMYRCASSLTQGGTGELFFGEGSRLTVL.

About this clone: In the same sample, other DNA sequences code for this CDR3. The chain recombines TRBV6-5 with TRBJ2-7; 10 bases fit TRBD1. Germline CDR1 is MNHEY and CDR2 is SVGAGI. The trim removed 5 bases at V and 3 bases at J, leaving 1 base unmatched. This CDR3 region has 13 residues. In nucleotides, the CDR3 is TGTGCCAGCAGTCGGGACAGGGGCTACGAGCAGTACTTC. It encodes CASSRDRGYEQYF.

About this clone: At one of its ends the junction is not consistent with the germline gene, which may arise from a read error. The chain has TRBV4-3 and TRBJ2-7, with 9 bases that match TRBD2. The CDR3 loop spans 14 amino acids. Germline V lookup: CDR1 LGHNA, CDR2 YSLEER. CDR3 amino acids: CASSQDLGAGGVDF. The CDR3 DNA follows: TGCGCCAGCAGCCAAGATCTGGGAGCGGGGGGCGTGGACTTC.

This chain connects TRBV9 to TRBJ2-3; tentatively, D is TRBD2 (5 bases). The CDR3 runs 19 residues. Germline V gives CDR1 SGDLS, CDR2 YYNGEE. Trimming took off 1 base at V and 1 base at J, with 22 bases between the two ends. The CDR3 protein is CASSVWTVSLGNRTDTQYF. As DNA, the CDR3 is TGTGCCAGCAGCGTATGGACTGTAAGTTTGGGGAATCGCACAGATACGCAGTATTTT.